Presented here are 6 T cell receptor beta chains from one specimen sequenced in a study of T cell responses to AZD1222 COVID-19 vaccine. Sequenced by immunoSEQ multiplex PCR; TCRdb stores in-frame clones only, minus some. The sample includes roughly 140,000 clones, roughly 89% of them seen just once. The sequencing used peripheral blood, collected on day 0 of AZD1222 vaccination. These receptors were obtained from an adult in good health.

The V and J genes are TRBV5-5 and TRBJ2-3, with D possibly matching TRBD2 (5 bases). Germline lookup yields CDR1 SGHKS and CDR2 YYEKEE (reference sequence). Trimming shortened V by 1 base and J by 1 base, and 7 bases separated the two germline ends. There are 14 residues in the CDR3. The CDR3 here is CASSLMEGTDTQYF. In DNA, the CDR3 is TGTGCCAGCAGCTTGATGGAGGGCACAGATACGCAGTATTTT.

The V call is TRBV7-8, the J call TRBJ1-1; no firm D call. Germline values: CDR1 SGHVS, CDR2 FQNEAQ. V gave up 4 bases and J gave up 5 bases, with 11 bases separating them. This CDR3 is 13 amino acids long. DNA of the CDR3: TGTGCCAGCAGCTCGACATTCAATACTGAAGCTTTCTTT. Translation: CASSSTFNTEAFF.

V is TRBV5-1 and J is TRBJ2-3; D possibly corresponds to TRBD1 (6 bases). Germline V CDR1 and CDR2: SGHRS, YFSETQ. Deletions cut 4 bases from V and 4 bases from J, with 16 bases between. The CDR3 sequence is 15 residues long. CDR3 sequence (DNA): TGCGCCAGCAGCGAACAGGGTCCAGAGGCAGATACGCAGTATTTT. As protein: CASSEQGPEADTQYF.

The chain joins TRBV6-2 or TRBV6-3 to TRBJ2-7; 10 nucleotides line up with TRBD2. This CDR3 contains 20 residues. V gave up 6 bases and J gave up 5 bases; unmatched junction bases: 25. Germline CDR1 is MNHEY and CDR2 is SVGEGT. CDR3 loop: CASSHISSGLAARRSHEQYF. The DNA for the CDR3 is TGTGCCAGCAGCCATATTTCCTCCGGACTAGCGGCGAGGAGGAGCCACGAGCAGTACTTC.

This rearrangement joins TRBV10-3 to TRBJ2-3; 13 bases line up with TRBD2. Unmatched junction bases numbered 4, after V lost 4 bases and J lost 3 bases. The germline V gene encodes CDR1 ENHRY and CDR2 SYGVKD. This CDR3 spans 16 amino acids. Here the CDR3 reads CAISGKGLAGTDTQYF. CDR3 bases: TGTGCCATCAGTGGGAAGGGACTAGCGGGGACAGATACGCAGTATTTT.

The chain combines TRBV11-2 with TRBJ2-1; 7 bases are shared with TRBD2. The CDR3 sequence is 17 residues long. V gave up 1 base and J gave up 5 bases; unmatched junction bases: 11. Germline-derived CDR1 and CDR2 are SGHAT and FQNNGV. CDR3 sequence (DNA): TGTGCCAGCAGCTTAGTCACTAGCGCGAGTCCAAACAATGAGCAGTTCTTC. Translation gives CASSLVTSASPNNEQFF.